The source of this T cell receptor (beta chain) is a study of blood T cells in healthy people across ages. Primers used in a second PCR of roughly 7 to 12 cycles were a sample-barcoded 5' primer and a J-beta primer mix. The authors tagged each cDNA molecule using a template-switch adaptor with 12 random nucleotides. TCRdb reprocessed the 5' RACE reads via MiXCR and lists one record per CDR3 protein. The data show hundreds of thousands of distinct CDR3 sequences, approximately 30% seen once. This clonotype occurred many times. The trim removed 8 bases at V and 1 base at J, leaving 11 bases unmatched. The CDR3 runs to 16 residues. Looked up from germline, CDR1 is SGHTA and CDR2 is FQGTGA.

The source material was blood. This chain connects TRBV7-3 to TRBJ2-3; TRBD2 matches 8 bases. The sequence was collected from a woman aged 80 or older in good health. DNA of the CDR3: TGTGCCAGCGCTAGGGGAAATAGCGGGGGCACAGATACGCAGTATTTT. Protein sequence: CASARGNSGGTDTQYF. The whole variable domain, filled in from reference TRBV7-3 and TRBJ2-3, reads GAGVSQTPSNKVTEKGKYVELRCDPISGHTALYWYRQSLGQGPEFLIYFQGTGAADDSGLPNDRFFAVRPEGSVSTLKIQRTERGDSAVYLCASARGNSGGTDTQYFGPGTRLTVL.